This TCR beta chain was observed in a study of response to subunit inactivated influenza vaccine. The ends were cut back, 1 base at V and 4 bases at J, with 4 bases in the middle. The CDR3 contains 12 residues. CDR1 is MGHRA, CDR2 YSYEKL, per germline. A word on this clonotype: Its matching antigen is unknown.

Each CDR3 protein is one row after TCRdb ran MiXCR on the RT-PCR reads. The data hold around 190,000 distinct CDR3 sequences, with approximately 15% observed a single time. Study results and limitations: Few additional T cells are recruited per seasonal influenza vaccination, authors suggested.

The clonotype comes from a man aged 45 to 65 who received an inactivated influenza vaccine. The sequenced sample was CD8+ T cells sorted from PBMCs, obtained roughly 5 days after vaccination. V is TRBV4-1 and J is TRBJ1-2; D is unresolved. The CDR3 loop reads CASSQGVYGYTF. Written as DNA, the CDR3 is TGCGCCAGCAGCCAAGGCGTCTATGGCTACACCTTC.